This TCR beta chain was captured by sequencing in a study of T cells in narcolepsy. Study observations and caveats: In some patient and control memory CD4+ samples, autoreactive clones were absent. Autoreactive clonotypes reportedly recurred in blood of same and different patients, not controls. Comparing one patient's CSF and blood CD4+ clonotypes highlighted HCRT- and TRIB2-specific autoreactive clonotypes.

Details on this clone: Antigen specificity is unknown.

Assay: immunoSEQ multiplex PCR; the TCRdb copy retains only in-frame clones and omits some. The sample includes some 30,000 clones, over 70% of them seen just once. The material sequenced was memory (CD45RA-) CD4+ T cells from blood. This TCR derives from a human donor in good health.

The CDR3 region is CASSPGTSGNTGELFF. CDR3 bases: TGTGCCAGCAGCCCGGGGACTAGCGGGAACACCGGGGAGCTGTTTTTT. The V gene is TRBV5-4, the J gene TRBJ2-2; 11 bases map to TRBD2. V was pared by 4 bases and J by 1 base, with 3 bases of the junction left unmatched. The CDR3 is 16 amino acids. Germline V CDR1 and CDR2: SGHNT, YYREEE (reference sequence).